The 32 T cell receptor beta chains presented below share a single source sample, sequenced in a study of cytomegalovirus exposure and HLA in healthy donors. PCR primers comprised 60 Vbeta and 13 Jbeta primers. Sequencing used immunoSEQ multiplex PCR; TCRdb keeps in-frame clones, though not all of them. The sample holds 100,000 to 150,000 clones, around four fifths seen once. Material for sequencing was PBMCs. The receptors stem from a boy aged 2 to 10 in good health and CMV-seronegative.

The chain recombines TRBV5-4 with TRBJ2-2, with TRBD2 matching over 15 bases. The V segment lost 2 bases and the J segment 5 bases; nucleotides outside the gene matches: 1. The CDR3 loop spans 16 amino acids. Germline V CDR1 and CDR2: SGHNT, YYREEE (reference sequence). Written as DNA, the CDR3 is TGTGCCAGCAGCTTTGGACTAGCGGGGGGGACCGGGGAGCTGTTTTTT. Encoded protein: CASSFGLAGGTGELFF.

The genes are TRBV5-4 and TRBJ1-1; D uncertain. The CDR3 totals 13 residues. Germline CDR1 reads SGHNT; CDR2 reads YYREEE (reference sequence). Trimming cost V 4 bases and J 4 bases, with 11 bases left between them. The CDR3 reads CASSLKGGTEAFF. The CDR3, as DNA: TGTGCCAGCAGCCTCAAGGGAGGCACTGAAGCTTTCTTT.

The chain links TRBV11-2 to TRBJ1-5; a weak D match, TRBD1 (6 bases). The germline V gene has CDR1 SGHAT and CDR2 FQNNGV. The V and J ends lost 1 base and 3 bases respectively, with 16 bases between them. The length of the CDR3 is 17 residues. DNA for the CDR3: TGTGCCAGCAGCTTAGGGACGACAGGACTTGACAATCAGCCCCAGCATTTT. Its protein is CASSLGTTGLDNQPQHF.

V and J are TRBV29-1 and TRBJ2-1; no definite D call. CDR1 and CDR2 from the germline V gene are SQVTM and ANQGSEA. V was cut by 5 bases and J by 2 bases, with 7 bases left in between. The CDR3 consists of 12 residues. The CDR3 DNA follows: TGCAGCGTTCTCCAGACCTACAATGAGCAGTTCTTC. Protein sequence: CSVLQTYNEQFF.

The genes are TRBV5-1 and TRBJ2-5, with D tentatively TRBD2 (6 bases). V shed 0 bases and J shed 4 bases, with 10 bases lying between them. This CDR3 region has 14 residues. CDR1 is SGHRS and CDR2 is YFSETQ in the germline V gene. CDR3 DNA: TGCGCCAGCAGCTTGGGGCGCGGGATAGAGACCCAGTACTTC. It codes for CASSLGRGIETQYF. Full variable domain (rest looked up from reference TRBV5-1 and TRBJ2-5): KAGVTQTPRYLIKTRGQQVTLSCSPISGHRSVSWYQQTPGQGLQFLFEYFSETQRNKGNFPGRFSGRQFSNSRSEMNVSTLELGDSALYLCASSLGRGIETQYFGPGTRLLVL.

The CDR3 here is CATSGYLHYEQYF. CDR3 nucleotide sequence: TGTGCCACCTCAGGGTACCTACACTACGAGCAGTACTTC. V usage is TRBV10-3 and J usage is TRBJ2-7; a weak D match, TRBD1 (5 bases). CDR3 length: 13 residues. Germline CDR1 reads ENHRY; CDR2 reads SYGVKD. Trimming took 10 bases from V and 3 from J, leaving 16 bases between them.

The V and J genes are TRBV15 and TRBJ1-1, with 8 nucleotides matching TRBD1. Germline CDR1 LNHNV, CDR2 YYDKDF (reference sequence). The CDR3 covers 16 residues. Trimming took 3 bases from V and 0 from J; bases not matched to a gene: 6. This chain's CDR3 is CATSRGQAAMNTEAFF. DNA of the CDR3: TGTGCCACCAGCAGGGGACAGGCCGCCATGAACACTGAAGCTTTCTTT.

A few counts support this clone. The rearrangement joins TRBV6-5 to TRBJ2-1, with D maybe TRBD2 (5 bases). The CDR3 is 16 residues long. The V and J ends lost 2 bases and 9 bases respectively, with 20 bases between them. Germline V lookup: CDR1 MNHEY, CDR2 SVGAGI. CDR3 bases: TGTGCCAGCAGTTACGGGTCTAGGGAGTACCTCCCTGAGCAGTTCTTC. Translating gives CASSYGSREYLPEQFF.

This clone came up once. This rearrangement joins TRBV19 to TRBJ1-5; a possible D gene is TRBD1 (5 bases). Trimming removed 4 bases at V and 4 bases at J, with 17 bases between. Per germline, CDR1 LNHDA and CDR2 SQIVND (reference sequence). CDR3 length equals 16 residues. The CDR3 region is CASSTSSWTINQPQHF. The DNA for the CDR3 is TGTGCCAGTAGTACCTCTAGTTGGACAATTAATCAGCCCCAGCATTTT.

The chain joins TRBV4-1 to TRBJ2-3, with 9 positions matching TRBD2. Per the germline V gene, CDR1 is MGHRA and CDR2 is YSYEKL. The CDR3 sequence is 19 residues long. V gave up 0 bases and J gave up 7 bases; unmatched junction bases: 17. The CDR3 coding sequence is TGCGCCAGCAGCCAAGATCTAGGAGCGGGAGGCCTAAAAGGGAATACGCAGTATTTT. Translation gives CASSQDLGAGGLKGNTQYF.

CDR3 region: CASRELTGCTF. CDR3 DNA sequence: TGTGCCAGCAGGGAACTGACGGGATGCACCTTC. The chain combines TRBV6-1 with TRBJ1-2, with D unclear. The V gene lost 6 bases and the J gene lost 13 bases, with 15 bases spanning the gap. The CDR3 is 11 residues long. The germline V gene encodes CDR1 MNHNS and CDR2 SASEGT.

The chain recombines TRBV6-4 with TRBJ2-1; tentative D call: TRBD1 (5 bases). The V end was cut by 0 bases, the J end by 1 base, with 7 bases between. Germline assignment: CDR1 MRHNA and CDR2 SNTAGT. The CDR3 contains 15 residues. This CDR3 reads CASSDSRASYNEQFF. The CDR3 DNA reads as TGTGCCAGCAGTGACTCCAGGGCATCCTACAATGAGCAGTTCTTC.

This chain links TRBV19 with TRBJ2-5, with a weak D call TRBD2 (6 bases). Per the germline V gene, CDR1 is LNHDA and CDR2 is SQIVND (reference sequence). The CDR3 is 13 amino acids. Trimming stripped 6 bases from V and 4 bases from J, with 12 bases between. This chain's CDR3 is CASSFRDSETQYF. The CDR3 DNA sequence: TGTGCCAGTAGCTTCCGGGACTCAGAGACCCAGTACTTC.

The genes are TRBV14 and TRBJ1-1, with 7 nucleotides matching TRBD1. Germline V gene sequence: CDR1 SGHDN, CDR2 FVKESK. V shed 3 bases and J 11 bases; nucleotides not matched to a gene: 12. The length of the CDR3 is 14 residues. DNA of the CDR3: TGTGCCAGCAGCCAGTGGAAAGGGGGCTCCCGGGCTTTCTTT. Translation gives CASSQWKGGSRAFF.

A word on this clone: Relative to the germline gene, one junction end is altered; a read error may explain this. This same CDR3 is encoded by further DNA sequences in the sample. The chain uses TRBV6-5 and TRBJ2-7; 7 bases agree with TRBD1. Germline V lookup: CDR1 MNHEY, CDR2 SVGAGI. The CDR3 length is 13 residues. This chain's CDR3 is CASRLGTAYEQYF. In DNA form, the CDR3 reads TGCGCCAGCAGACTCGGGACAGCTTACGAGCAGTACTTC.

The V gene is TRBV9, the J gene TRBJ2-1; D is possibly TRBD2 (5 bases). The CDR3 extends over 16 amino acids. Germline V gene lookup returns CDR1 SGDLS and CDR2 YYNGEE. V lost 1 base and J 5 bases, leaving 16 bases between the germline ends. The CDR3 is CASSVTYGLGNNEQFF. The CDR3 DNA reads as TGTGCCAGCAGCGTAACGTACGGACTCGGCAACAATGAGCAGTTCTTC.

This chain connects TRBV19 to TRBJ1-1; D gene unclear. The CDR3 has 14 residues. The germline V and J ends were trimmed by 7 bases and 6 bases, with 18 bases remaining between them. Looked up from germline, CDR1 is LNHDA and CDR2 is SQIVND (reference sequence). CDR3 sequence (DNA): TGTGCCAGTACCCTTTATGAGGTCGGGGCTGAAGCTTTCTTT. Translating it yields CASTLYEVGAEAFF.

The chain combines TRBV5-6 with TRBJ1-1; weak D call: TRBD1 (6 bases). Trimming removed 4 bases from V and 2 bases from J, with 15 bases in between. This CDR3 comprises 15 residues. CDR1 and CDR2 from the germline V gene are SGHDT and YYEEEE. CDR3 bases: TGTGCCAGCAGCCTATTCGACAGGAGCAACACTGAAGCTTTCTTT. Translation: CASSLFDRSNTEAFF.

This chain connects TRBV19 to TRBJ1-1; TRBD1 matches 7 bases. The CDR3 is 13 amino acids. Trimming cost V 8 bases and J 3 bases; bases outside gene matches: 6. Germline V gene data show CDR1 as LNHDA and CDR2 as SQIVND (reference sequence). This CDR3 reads CASQTGRYTEAFF. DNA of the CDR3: TGTGCCAGTCAGACAGGGAGGTACACTGAAGCTTTCTTT. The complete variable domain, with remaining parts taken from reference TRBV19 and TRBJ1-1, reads DGGITQSPKYLFRKEGQNVTLSCEQNLNHDAMYWYRQDPGQGLRLIYYSQIVNDFQKGDIAEGYSVSREKKESFPLTVTSAQKNPTAFYLCASQTGRYTEAFFGQGTRLTVV.

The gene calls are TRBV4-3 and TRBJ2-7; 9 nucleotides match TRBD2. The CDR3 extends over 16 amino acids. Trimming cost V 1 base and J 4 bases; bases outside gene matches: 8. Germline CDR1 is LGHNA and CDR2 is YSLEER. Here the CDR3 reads CASSQVSQRGVYEQYF. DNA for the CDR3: TGCGCCAGCAGCCAAGTCTCCCAGCGGGGGGTTTACGAGCAGTACTTC.

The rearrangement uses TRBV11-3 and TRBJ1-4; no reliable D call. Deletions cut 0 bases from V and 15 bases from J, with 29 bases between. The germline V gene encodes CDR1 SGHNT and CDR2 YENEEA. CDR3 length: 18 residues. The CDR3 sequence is CASSLDILISGPAISVFF. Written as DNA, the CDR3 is TGTGCCAGCAGCTTAGATATCCTCATCTCGGGTCCCGCTATATCGGTGTTTTTT.

This chain's CDR3 is CASSLRVGNTIYF. CDR3 coding DNA: TGTGCCAGCAGTTTAAGAGTCGGAAACACCATATATTTT. V and J are TRBV6-5 and TRBJ1-3; D is unclear. This CDR3 comprises 13 residues. The germline V gene encodes CDR1 MNHEY and CDR2 SVGAGI. Trimming stripped 4 bases from V and 4 bases from J, with 8 bases between.

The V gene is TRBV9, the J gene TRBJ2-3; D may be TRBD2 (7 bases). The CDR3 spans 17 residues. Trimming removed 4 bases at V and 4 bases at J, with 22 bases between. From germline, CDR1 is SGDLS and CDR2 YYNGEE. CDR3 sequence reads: CASSPHEGGGGADTQYF. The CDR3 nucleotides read TGTGCCAGCAGCCCCCACGAGGGGGGGGGAGGCGCAGATACGCAGTATTTT.

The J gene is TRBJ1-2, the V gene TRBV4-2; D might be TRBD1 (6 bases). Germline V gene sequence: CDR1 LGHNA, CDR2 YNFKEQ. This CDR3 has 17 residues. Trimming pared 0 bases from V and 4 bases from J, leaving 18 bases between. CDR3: CASSQDENGGRRYGYTF. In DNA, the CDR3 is TGTGCCAGCAGCCAAGACGAAAACGGGGGGCGACGCTATGGCTACACCTTC.

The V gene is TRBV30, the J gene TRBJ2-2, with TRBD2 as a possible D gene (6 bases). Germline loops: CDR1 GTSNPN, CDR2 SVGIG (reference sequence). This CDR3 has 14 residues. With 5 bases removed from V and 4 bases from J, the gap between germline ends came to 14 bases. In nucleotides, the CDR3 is TGTGCCTGGCGAGGGACTGTACTCACCGGGGAGCTGTTTTTT. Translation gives CAWRGTVLTGELFF.

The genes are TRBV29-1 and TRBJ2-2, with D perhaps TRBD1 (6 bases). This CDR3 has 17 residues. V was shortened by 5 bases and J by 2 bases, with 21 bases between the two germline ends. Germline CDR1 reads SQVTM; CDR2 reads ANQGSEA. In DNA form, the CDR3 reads TGCAGCGTTCTTCCCTACTCTACAGGGCCCAACACCGGGGAGCTGTTTTTT. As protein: CSVLPYSTGPNTGELFF.

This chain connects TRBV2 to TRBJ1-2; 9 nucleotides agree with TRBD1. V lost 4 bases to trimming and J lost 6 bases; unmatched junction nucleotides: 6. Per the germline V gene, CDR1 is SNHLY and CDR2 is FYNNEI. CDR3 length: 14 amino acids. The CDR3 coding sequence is TGTGCCAGCAGTGCTCTAACAGGGGGCGATGGCTACACCTTC. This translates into CASSALTGGDGYTF.

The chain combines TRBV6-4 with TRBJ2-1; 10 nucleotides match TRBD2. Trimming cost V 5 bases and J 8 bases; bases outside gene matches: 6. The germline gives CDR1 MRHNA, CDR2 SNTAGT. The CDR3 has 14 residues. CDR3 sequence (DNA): TGTGCCAGCAGTCGAAGCGGGGGGGGCGATGAGCAGTTCTTC. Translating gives CASSRSGGGDEQFF.

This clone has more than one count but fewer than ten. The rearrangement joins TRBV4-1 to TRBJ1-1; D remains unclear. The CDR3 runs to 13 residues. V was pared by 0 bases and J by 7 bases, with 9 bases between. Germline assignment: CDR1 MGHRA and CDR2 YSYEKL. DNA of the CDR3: TGCGCCAGCAGCCAAGATAGTGGAGGTGAAGCTTTCTTT. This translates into CASSQDSGGEAFF.

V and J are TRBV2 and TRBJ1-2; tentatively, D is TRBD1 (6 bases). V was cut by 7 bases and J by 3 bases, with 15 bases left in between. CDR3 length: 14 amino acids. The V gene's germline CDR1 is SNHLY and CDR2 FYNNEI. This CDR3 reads CASTAGVAYYGYTF. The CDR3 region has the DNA TGTGCCAGCACTGCAGGGGTTGCATACTATGGCTACACCTTC. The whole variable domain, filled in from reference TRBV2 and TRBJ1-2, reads EPEVTQTPSHQVTQMGQEVILRCVPISNHLYFYWYRQILGQKVEFLVSFYNNEISEKSEIFDDQFSVERPDGSNFTLKIRSTKLEDSAMYFCASTAGVAYYGYTFGSGTRLTVV.

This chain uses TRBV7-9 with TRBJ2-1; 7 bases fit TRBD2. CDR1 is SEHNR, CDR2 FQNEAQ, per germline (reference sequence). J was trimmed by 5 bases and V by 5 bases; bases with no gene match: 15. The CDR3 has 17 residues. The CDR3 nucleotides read TGTGCCAGCAGCATTCCTAAACTAGCGCGAGAGAACAATGAGCAGTTCTTC. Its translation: CASSIPKLARENNEQFF.

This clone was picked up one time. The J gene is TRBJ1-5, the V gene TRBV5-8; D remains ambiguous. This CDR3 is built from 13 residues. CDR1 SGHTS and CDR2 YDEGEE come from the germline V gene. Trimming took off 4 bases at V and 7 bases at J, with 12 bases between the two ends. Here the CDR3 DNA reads TGTGCCAGCAGCCTGGAACGGGGACAGCCCCAGCATTTT. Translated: CASSLERGQPQHF.